The 5 T cell receptor beta chains reported below all come from one sample, sequenced in a study of a mutant IDH1 vaccine in newly diagnosed glioma. Antigen specificity for these receptors is unknown. Time point in this sample: week 11, during vaccination. A single vaccine dose contained 300 ug of mutant IDH1 20-mer peptide, and topical imiquimod was used with it. Assay used: immunoSEQ multiplex PCR; TCRdb lists only in-frame clones, some missing. The repertoire holds tens of thousands of clones, with approximately 80% as singletons. The sample in question was PBMCs, obtained from a glioma patient whose treatment included an IDH1 peptide vaccine. The receptors shown here come from a man aged 25 to 45 with glioma.

This clone was counted once. The rearrangement links TRBV19 to TRBJ1-6; D is ambiguous. Germline loops: CDR1 LNHDA, CDR2 SQIVND (reference sequence). CDR3 size: 12 residues. The ends were cut back, 4 bases at V and 7 bases at J, with 5 bases in the middle. CDR3 sequence: CASSTSNSPLHF. CDR3 DNA sequence: TGTGCCAGTAGTACCTCGAATTCACCCCTCCACTTT.

For the CDR3, the DNA is TGCGCCAGCAGCTGGGGAGTAGCGGGAGGGCCTGGAGAGACCCAGTACTTC. Residues: CASSWGVAGGPGETQYF. The V call is TRBV5-1, the J call TRBJ2-5; 11 bases line up with TRBD2. This CDR3 region has 17 residues. Germline assignment: CDR1 SGHRS and CDR2 YFSETQ. The V gene end was trimmed by 3 bases and the J gene end by 4 bases; junction bases not matched to a gene: 11.

The chain combines TRBV6-1 with TRBJ2-1; either TRBD1 or TRBD2 may fit D (5 bases each). CDR3 size: 20 residues. The germline V and J ends were trimmed by 6 bases and 5 bases, with 32 bases remaining between them. CDR1 is MNHNS and CDR2 is SASEGT in the germline V gene. The CDR3 spells CASSEYLGTLYLSKHNEQFF. CDR3 in DNA: TGTGCCAGCAGCGAATACTTGGGGACGCTTTACCTTTCGAAACACAATGAGCAGTTCTTC.

The chain carries TRBV7-6 and TRBJ1-6; tentatively, D is TRBD1 (5 bases). V was clipped by 0 bases and J by 9 bases, with 18 bases between them. Germline CDR1 and CDR2: SGHVS and FNYEAQ. This CDR3 contains 17 residues. For the CDR3, the DNA is TGTGCCAGCAGCTTAGCGACAGATCCCTCAGGCACTTCACCCCTCCACTTT. Its protein is CASSLATDPSGTSPLHF. The full variable domain, its missing parts supplied by reference TRBV7-6 and TRBJ1-6, is GAGVSQSPRYKVTKRGQDVALRCDPISGHVSLYWYRQALGQGPEFLTYFNYEAQQDKSGLPNDRFSAERPEGSISTLTIQRTEQRDSAMYRCASSLATDPSGTSPLHFGNGTRLTVT.

The chain uses TRBV19 and TRBJ2-2; TRBD2 aligns across 12 bases. Germline CDR1 is LNHDA and CDR2 is SQIVND (reference sequence). Trimming removed 0 bases from V and 4 bases from J; junction bases left unmatched: 3. CDR3 length: 17 residues. The CDR3 spells CASSIDLAGGLTGELFF. The CDR3 DNA reads TGTGCCAGTAGTATAGATCTAGCGGGAGGGCTCACCGGGGAGCTGTTTTTT.